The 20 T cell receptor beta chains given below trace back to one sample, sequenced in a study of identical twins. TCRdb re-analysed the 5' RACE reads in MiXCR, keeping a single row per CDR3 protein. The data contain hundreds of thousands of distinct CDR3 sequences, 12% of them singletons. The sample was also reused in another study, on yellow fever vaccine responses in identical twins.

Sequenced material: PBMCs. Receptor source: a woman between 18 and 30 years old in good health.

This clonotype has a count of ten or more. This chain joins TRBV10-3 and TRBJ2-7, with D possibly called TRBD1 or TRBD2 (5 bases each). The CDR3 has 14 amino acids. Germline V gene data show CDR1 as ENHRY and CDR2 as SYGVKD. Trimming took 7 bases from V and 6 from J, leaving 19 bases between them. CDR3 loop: CAIKEEKGPLEQYF. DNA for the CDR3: TGTGCCATCAAGGAGGAGAAGGGGCCTCTCGAGCAGTACTTC.

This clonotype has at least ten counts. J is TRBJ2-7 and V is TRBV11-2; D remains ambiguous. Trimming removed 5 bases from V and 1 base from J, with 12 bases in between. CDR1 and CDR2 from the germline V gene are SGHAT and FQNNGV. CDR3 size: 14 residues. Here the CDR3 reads CASSPRGHSYEQYV. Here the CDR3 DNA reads TGTGCCAGCAGCCCCCGAGGTCATTCCTACGAGCAGTACGTC.

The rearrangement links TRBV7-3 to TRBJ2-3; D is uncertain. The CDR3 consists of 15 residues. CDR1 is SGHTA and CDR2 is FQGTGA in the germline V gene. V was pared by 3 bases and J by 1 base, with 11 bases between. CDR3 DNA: TGTGCCAGCAGCTTCTATTCAGGTCGCACAGATACGCAGTATTTT. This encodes CASSFYSGRTDTQYF.

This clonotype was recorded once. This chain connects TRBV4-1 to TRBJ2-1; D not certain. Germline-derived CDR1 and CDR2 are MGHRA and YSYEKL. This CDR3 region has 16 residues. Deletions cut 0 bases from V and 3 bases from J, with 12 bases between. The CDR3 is CASSQDATLDYNEQFF. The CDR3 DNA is TGCGCCAGCAGCCAAGACGCCACCCTCGACTACAATGAGCAGTTCTTC.

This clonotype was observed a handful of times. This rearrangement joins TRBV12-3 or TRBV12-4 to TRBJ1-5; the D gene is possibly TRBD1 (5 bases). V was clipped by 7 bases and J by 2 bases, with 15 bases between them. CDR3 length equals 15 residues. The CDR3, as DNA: TGTGCCAGCACCCATGGCAGGGCTGGCAATCAGCCCCAGCATTTT. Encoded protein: CASTHGRAGNQPQHF.

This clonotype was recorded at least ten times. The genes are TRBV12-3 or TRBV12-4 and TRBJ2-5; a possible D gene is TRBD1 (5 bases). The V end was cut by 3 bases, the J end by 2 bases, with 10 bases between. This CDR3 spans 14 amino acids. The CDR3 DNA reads TGTGCCAGCAGTTTTCGACAGCAACAAGAGACCCAGTACTTC. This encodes CASSFRQQQETQYF.

Here the CDR3 DNA reads TGTGCCAGCAGTTACGACAGGGACCGCAATCAGCCCCAGCATTTT. Encoded protein: CASSYDRDRNQPQHF. The genes are TRBV6-5 and TRBJ1-5; 7 bases are a match to TRBD1. J lost 2 bases, V lost 2 bases, and 3 bases had no gene match. Germline assignment: CDR1 MNHEY and CDR2 SVGAGI. This CDR3 spans 15 amino acids.

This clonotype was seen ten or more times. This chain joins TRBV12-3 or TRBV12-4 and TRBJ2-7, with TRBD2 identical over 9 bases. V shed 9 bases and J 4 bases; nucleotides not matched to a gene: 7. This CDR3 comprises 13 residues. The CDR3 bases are TGTGCCAGTCGGCCTAGCGGGATGTACGAGCAGTACTTC. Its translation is CASRPSGMYEQYF.

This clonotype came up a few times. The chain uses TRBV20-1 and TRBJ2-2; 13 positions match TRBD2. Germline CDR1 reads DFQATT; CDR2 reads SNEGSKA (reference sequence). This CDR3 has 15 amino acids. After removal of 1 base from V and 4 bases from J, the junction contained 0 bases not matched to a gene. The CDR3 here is CSARGTSGGTGELFF. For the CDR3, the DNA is TGCAGTGCTAGAGGGACTAGCGGGGGCACCGGGGAGCTGTTTTTT.

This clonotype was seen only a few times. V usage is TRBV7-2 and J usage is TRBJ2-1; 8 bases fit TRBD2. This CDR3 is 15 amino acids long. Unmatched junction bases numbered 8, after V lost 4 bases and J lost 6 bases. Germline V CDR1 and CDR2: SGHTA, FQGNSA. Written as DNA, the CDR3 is TGTGCCAGCAGCTACCGCGGGGGGCAAAGCAATGAGCAGTTCTTC. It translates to CASSYRGGQSNEQFF.

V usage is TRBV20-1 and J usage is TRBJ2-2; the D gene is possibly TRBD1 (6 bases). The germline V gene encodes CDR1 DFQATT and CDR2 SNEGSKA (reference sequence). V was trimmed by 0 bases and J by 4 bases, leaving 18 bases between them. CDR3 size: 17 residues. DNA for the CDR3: TGCAGTGCTAGAGAATCTTTCGGGACACGGCCCACCGGGGAGCTGTTTTTT. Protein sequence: CSARESFGTRPTGELFF.

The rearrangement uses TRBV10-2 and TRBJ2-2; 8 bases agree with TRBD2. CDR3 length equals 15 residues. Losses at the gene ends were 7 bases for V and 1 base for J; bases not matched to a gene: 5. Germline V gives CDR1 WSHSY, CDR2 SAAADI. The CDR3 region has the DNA TGCGCCAGCACAGCGGGAGAGATGAACACCGGGGAGCTGTTTTTT. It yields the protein CASTAGEMNTGELFF.

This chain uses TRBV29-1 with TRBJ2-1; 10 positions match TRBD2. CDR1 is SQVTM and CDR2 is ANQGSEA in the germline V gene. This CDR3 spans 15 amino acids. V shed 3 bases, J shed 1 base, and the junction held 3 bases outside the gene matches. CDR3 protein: CSVDGAGGSYNEQFF. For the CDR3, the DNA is TGCAGCGTTGATGGAGCGGGAGGGTCCTACAATGAGCAGTTCTTC.

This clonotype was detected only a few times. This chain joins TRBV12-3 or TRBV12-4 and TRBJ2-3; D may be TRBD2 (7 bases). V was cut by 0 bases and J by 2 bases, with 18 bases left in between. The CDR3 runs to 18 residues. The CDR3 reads CASSLALSSGGPTDTQYF. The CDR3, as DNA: TGTGCCAGCAGTTTAGCGCTATCGTCGGGGGGCCCCACAGATACGCAGTATTTT.

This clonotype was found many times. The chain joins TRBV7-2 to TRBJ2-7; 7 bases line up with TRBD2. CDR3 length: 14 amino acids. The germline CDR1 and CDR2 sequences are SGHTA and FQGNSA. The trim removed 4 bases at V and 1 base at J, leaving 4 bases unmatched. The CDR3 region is CASSSGTTSYEQYF. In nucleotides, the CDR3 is TGTGCCAGCAGCTCCGGGACTACATCCTACGAGCAGTACTTC.

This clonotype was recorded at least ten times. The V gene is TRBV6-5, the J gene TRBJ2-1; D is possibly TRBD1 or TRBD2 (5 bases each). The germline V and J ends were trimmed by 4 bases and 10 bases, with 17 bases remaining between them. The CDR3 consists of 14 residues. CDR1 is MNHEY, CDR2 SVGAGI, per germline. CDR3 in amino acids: CASSSPGPSTEQFF. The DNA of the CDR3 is TGTGCCAGCAGTTCACCGGGACCCTCTACAGAGCAGTTCTTC.

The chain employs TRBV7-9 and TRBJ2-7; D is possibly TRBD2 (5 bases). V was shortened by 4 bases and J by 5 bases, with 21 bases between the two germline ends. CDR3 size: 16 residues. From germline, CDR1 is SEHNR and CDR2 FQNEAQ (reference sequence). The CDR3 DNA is TGTGCCAGCAGCTCGGGTCTTAGCAGGAGGAACCACGAGCAGTACTTC. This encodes CASSSGLSRRNHEQYF. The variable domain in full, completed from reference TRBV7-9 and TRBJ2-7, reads DTGVSQNPRHKITKRGQNVTFRCDPISEHNRLYWYRQTLGQGPEFLTYFQNEAQLEKSRLLSDRFSAERPKGSFSTLEIQRTEQGDSAMYLCASSSGLSRRNHEQYFGPGTRLTVT.

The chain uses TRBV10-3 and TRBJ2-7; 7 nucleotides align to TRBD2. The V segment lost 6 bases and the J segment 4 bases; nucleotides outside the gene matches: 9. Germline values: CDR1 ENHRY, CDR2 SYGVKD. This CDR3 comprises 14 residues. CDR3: CAIRTAGDSYEQYF. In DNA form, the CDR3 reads TGTGCCATCAGGACGGCGGGAGATTCTTACGAGCAGTACTTC.

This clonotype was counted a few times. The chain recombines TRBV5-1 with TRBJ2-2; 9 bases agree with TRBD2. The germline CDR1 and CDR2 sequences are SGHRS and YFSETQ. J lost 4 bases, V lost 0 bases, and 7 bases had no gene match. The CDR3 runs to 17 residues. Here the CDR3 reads CASSLASLAGPTGELFF. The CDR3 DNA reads TGCGCCAGCAGCTTGGCTTCCCTAGCGGGACCCACCGGGGAGCTGTTTTTT.

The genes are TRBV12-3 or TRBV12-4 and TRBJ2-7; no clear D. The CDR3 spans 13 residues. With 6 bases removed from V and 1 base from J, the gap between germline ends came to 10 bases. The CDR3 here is CASSRPPSYEQYF. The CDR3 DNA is TGTGCCAGCAGCCGCCCCCCTTCCTACGAGCAGTACTTC.